This T cell receptor (beta chain) is drawn from a study of cytomegalovirus exposure and HLA in healthy donors. Notes on the study in general: Another analysis was done later, and it associated 15,000 to 20,000 TCR beta sequences with HLA alleles at 0.05 false discovery rate. A missense variant in DCLRE1C was later tied to TCR beta V- and J-gene trimming. Cytomegalovirus status, reportedly, was diagnosed with high specificity and sensitivity by the classifier. Apart from CMV serostatus, no immune exposure information was available.

This clone showed up just a few times. As yet, its antigen is unknown. CDR1 and CDR2 (germline): SNHLY, FYNNEI. V lost 5 bases and J lost 11; bases outside the gene matches: 6. The CDR3 covers 13 residues. Primers included in the PCR were 60 Vbeta and 13 Jbeta primers. Generated by immunoSEQ multiplex PCR, the TCRdb table keeps only in-frame clones and is missing some. There are tens of thousands of clones in the sample; approximately 68% occur only once, and about 6% lies in the top ten. The chain joins TRBV2 to TRBJ1-6; 7 bases agree with TRBD1. The TCR was taken from a boy aged 5-17 years in good health and CMV-seropositive. The sequenced sample was PBMCs. The CDR3 DNA is TGTGCCAGCAGTCCCCAGGGGGGACCACCCCTCCACTTT. Translation: CASSPQGGPPLHF.